These T cell receptor beta chains were read from a single sample in a study of shared clonotypes between healthy human individuals. The repertoire was sequenced with immunoSEQ multiplex PCR; TCRdb's copy has only in-frame clones and lacks some. The table records roughly 1 million clones, about three quarters of them present only once. Sequenced sample: memory CD4+ T cells sorted from blood. The receptor set was obtained from a man younger than 35 in good health. CDR3s include the opening cysteine and the closing phenylalanine or tryptophan. The order of the fields is J gene, clone size, V gene, CDR3 protein. Clone size is given for some rows only: seen once, a few or many times, or a class if the clone is expanded.

TRBJ2-3 NA TRBV11-2 CASSPLLGRGDTQYF
TRBJ1-6 NA TRBV7-9 CASSSRDSPLHF
TRBJ1-1 NA TRBV6-1 CASTGPEAFF
TRBJ2-2 NA TRBV5-1 CASSLAEVSGELFF
TRBJ1-1 NA TRBV5-4 CASSFRNTEAFF
TRBJ1-6 NA TRBV28 CASASHTNNSPLHF
TRBJ2-7 NA TRBV12-5 CASGLVATSGAPYEQYF
TRBJ1-5 few TRBV19 CASSISRGNQPQHF
TRBJ2-3 NA TRBV5-1 CASSLLGSSTDTQYF
TRBJ1-2 NA TRBV25-1 CASSERWGDGYTF
TRBJ1-6 NA TRBV2 CASGPGGSPLHF
TRBJ1-1 few TRBV19 CASSFSSTEAFF
TRBJ1-6 NA TRBV6-1 CASSAMRGAGSPLHF
TRBJ1-5 NA TRBV6-1 CASSAVRPPSNQPQHF
TRBJ1-5 NA TRBV14 CASSQDPGQINQPQHF
TRBJ2-7 NA TRBV7-2 CASSFPGQGFEQYF
TRBJ1-4 NA TRBV28 CASSQHDSYEKLFF
TRBJ1-2 NA TRBV29-1 CSVEAQTGHIYGYTF
TRBJ2-1 NA TRBV19 CASNGKGEQFF
TRBJ1-3 NA TRBV19 CASSHHTGTGEENTIYF
TRBJ2-1 NA TRBV11-1 CASSLNPGQRNEQFF
TRBJ1-1 NA TRBV5-6 CASGSDGKAFF
TRBJ2-7 NA TRBV11-3 CASSSKGSYEQYF
TRBJ2-3 NA TRBV18 CASSPPSTDTQYF
TRBJ1-6 NA TRBV7-2 CASSTGANSPLHF
TRBJ1-2 NA TRBV5-1 CASSTPGQGHYGYTF
TRBJ2-5 NA TRBV5-1 CASSRGQVQETQYF
TRBJ1-3 NA TRBV6-1 CASSESGWSYSGNTIYF
TRBJ1-2 NA TRBV19 CASRAGTGGRGYGYTF
TRBJ2-3 NA TRBV5-1 CASSKGQGSDTQYF
TRBJ2-7 NA TRBV6-6 CASRKSGSSSYEQYF
TRBJ1-2 NA TRBV19 CASNLRQGFHGYTF
TRBJ2-2 NA TRBV18 CASSPRLATNTGELFF
TRBJ2-1 NA TRBV5-4 CASSPRDRFSSYNEQFF
TRBJ1-2 NA TRBV29-1 CSVEALQGYYGYTF
TRBJ2-2 many TRBV9 CASSVGSALTGELFF
TRBJ1-2 NA TRBV28 CASSLGPGGQGRGYTF
TRBJ1-5 NA TRBV6-6 CASSYGTGLNNQPQHF
TRBJ2-3 NA TRBV7-9 CASSLNGADTQYF
TRBJ2-7 NA TRBV30 CAWSNRDEQYF
TRBJ2-3 NA TRBV9 CASSVRTGKGSTDTQYF
TRBJ1-4 many TRBV30 CAWSETGATNEKLFF
TRBJ1-4 once TRBV4-1 CASSPESANRRLDEKLFF
TRBJ2-7 NA TRBV18 CASSPKGATYEQYF
TRBJ1-2 few TRBV28 CASSLQDGHGYTF
TRBJ2-1 NA TRBV27 CASRSSRGANEQFF
TRBJ1-1 NA TRBV5-5 CASSLVVNTEAFF
TRBJ2-5 NA TRBV30 CAWSTRTSQETQYF
TRBJ2-7 NA TRBV6-1 CAIGGFYEQYF
TRBJ2-7 NA TRBV4-2 CASSPSGGETYEQYF
TRBJ2-5 NA TRBV4-1 CASSQEDRIQETQYF
TRBJ2-3 NA TRBV19 CASSIGTNSGRDTQYF
TRBJ1-3 NA TRBV5-6 CASSLAVSLGNTIYF